A selection of T cell receptor beta chains follows, all from one sample in a study of CD8+ T cells in alopecia areata. The table came from immunoSEQ multiplex PCR; TCRdb's copy has only in-frame clones and leaves some out. The profile shows approximately 99,000 clones, about 50% of them singletons. The sequenced sample consisted of NKG2D-low CD8+ T cells sorted from blood. The receptors shown here come from a human donor with alopecia areata. Each CDR3 is given with its conserved first and last residue. The D gene is left open where the match is weak. Where a row states a size, it is once, few, many or the class of an expanded clone; other rows omit it.

V,J,D,size,DNA,CDR3
TRBV2,TRBJ2-1,TRBD1,-,TGTGCCAGCAGCATCCAGGGGGCGAACAATGAGCAGTTCTTC,CASSIQGANNEQFF
TRBV7-9,TRBJ2-2,-,once,TGTGCCAGCTGCCCCCCGGAGCCCACCGGGGAGCTGTTTTTT,CASCPPEPTGELFF
TRBV9,TRBJ1-2,TRBD1,-,TGTGCCAGCAGCGGTACAGGGGTCTCCCACGGGAACTATGGCTACACCTTC,CASSGTGVSHGNYGYTF
TRBV5-1,TRBJ2-2,-,-,TGCGCCAGCAGCTTAGGGGCCGGGGAGCTGTTTTTT,CASSLGAGELFF
TRBV7-9,TRBJ2-1,-,few,TGTGCCAGCAGCTTAGCGAGGGAGGAGCAGTTCTTC,CASSLAREEQFF
TRBV4-1,TRBJ2-7,-,-,TGCGCCAGCAGCCAAGAATGGGCCAGGGACGAGCAGTACTTC,CASSQEWARDEQYF
TRBV18,TRBJ2-1,-,large,TGTGCCAGCTCACCACCTGCGGCTAGCGACAATGAGCAGTTCTTC,CASSPPAASDNEQFF
TRBV7-9,TRBJ2-7,-,-,TGTGCCAGCAGCTTACCAATGGAGTCCTACGAGCAGTACTTC,CASSLPMESYEQYF
TRBV5-1,TRBJ1-1,TRBD1,-,TGCGCCAGCAGCTTGGTGGGGACAGGGGGCTTGAACACTGAAGCTTTCTTT,CASSLVGTGGLNTEAFF
TRBV28,TRBJ2-3,TRBD2,-,TGTGCCAGCAGTCCCCGAGGGGAGCGGGAGCACACAGATACGCAGTATTTT,CASSPRGEREHTDTQYF
TRBV9,TRBJ1-1,-,-,TGTGCCAGCAGCGTAGAGGGGGTCGGTGGTGGCACTGAAGCTTTCTTT,CASSVEGVGGGTEAFF
TRBV4-1,TRBJ1-2,-,-,TGCGCCAGCAGCCAAGGACGGGATCTCTATGGCTACACCTTC,CASSQGRDLYGYTF
TRBV5-6,TRBJ2-1,-,few,TGTGCCAGCAGCTTCCGGGACAACAAGCAGTTCTTC,CASSFRDNKQFF
TRBV20-1,TRBJ2-7,TRBD1,-,TGCAGTGCTGGGGACAGCTACGAGCAGTACTTC,CSAGDSYEQYF
TRBV5-1,TRBJ2-1,TRBD2,-,TGCGCCAGCAGCCCGACTAGCGGAGCCTACAATGAGCAGTTCTTC,CASSPTSGAYNEQFF
TRBV27,TRBJ1-4,-,-,TGTGTTACCCGCAGGGGCGAAAAACTGTTTTTT,CVTRRGEKLFF
TRBV29-1,TRBJ2-7,-,many,TGCAGCGTTGAAGTAAATGACTACGAGCAGTACTTC,CSVEVNDYEQYF
TRBV25-1,TRBJ1-2,-,few,TGTGCCAGCAGCTCCTCCGACATCGATGGCTACACCTTC,CASSSSDIDGYTF